A selection of T cell receptor beta chains follows, all from one sample in a study of T cells in Graves' hyperthyroidism and ophthalmopathy. MiXCR, applied by TCRdb to the multiplex PCR reads, yields one record per CDR3 protein. The sample yields some 600,000 distinct CDR3 sequences, about 15% seen once. The specimen was blood. The receptors stem from a woman in her thirties with Graves' hyperthyroidism that later progressed to Graves' ophthalmopathy. Each CDR3 is given with its conserved first and last residue. A D gene is named only where the DNA matches it firmly. Clone sizes are given selectively: once, few, many, or a class where the clone is expanded.

v_call	j_call	d_call	clone_size	cdr3_nt	cdr3_aa
TRBV7-9	TRBJ2-3	TRBD2	NA	TGTGCCAGCAGCTCTAGCGGGAGGGCCCCAGATACGCAGTATTTT	CASSSSGRAPDTQYF
TRBV19	TRBJ2-1	TRBD2	NA	TGTGCCAGTAGTTATGTGGAGCGGGGGAACAATGAGCAGTTCTTC	CASSYVERGNNEQFF
TRBV28	TRBJ1-1	NA	many	TGTGCCAGCGCCCACGGGGGGAACCTAATGAACACTGAAGCTTTCTTT	CASAHGGNLMNTEAFF
TRBV11-3	TRBJ1-1	NA	few	TGTGCCAGCAGCTTAGGCACAGGGATTGGGGACCCTGAAGCTTTCTTT	CASSLGTGIGDPEAFF
TRBV7-9	TRBJ1-5	NA	few	TGTGCCAGCAGCTTAGGGTCCGGCCCAGAGCTCCAGCATTTT	CASSLGSGPELQHF
TRBV5-1	TRBJ2-7	TRBD1	NA	TGCGCCAGCAGCTCCCCGACAGGGGGCTTGAGCGGGGGATCCTACGAGCAGTACTTC	CASSSPTGGLSGGSYEQYF
TRBV7-9	TRBJ1-1	NA	few	TGTGCCAGCACCAGTAACAGGGACACTGAAGCTTTCTTT	CASTSNRDTEAFF
TRBV4-1	TRBJ2-7	NA	NA	TGCGCCAGCAGCCAGACAGTTACCTACGAGCAGTACTTC	CASSQTVTYEQYF
TRBV6-1	TRBJ1-5	NA	many	TGTGCCAGCAGTTTTGACACCTCGGGCAATCAGCCCCAGCATTTT	CASSFDTSGNQPQHF
TRBV29-1	TRBJ2-7	TRBD2	many	TGCAGCGTTGCGCTTGGGCTAGCGGGCTCATTGCCCTACGAGCAGTACTTC	CSVALGLAGSLPYEQYF
TRBV19	TRBJ1-3	NA	many	TGTGCCAGTAGTGTCAGCGCTATCTCTGGAAACACCATATATTTT	CASSVSAISGNTIYF
TRBV7-2	TRBJ2-5	NA	many	TGTGCCAGCAGCCCAAGACAGCTCCAAGAGACCCAGTACTTC	CASSPRQLQETQYF
TRBV9	TRBJ1-1	NA	few	TGTGCCAGCAGCGTGGGTGGGGTGGAGAACACTGAAGCTTTCTTT	CASSVGGVENTEAFF
TRBV20-1	TRBJ2-3	TRBD2	many	TGCAGTGCTAGAACCGTGGCTAGCGGAGGGGCGGGCACAGATACGCAGTATTTT	CSARTVASGGAGTDTQYF
TRBV10-3	TRBJ2-3	NA	many	TGTGCCATACCGGACTCCATGACAGATACGCAGTATTTT	CAIPDSMTDTQYF
TRBV5-5	TRBJ2-5	NA	many	TGTGCCAGCAGCTCAGGGCCACTGCAACAAGAGACCCAGTACTTC	CASSSGPLQQETQYF
TRBV7-9	TRBJ2-3	TRBD2	few	TGTGCCAGCAGCTTAATGTCGGGGGGACCGACAGATACGCAGTATTTT	CASSLMSGGPTDTQYF
TRBV27	TRBJ2-7	NA	NA	TGTGCCAGCAGTTTACGGCAGTCCTCCTACGAGCAGTACTTC	CASSLRQSSYEQYF
TRBV3-1	TRBJ2-3	NA	many	TGTGCCAGCAGCCAAGAGGCAGATACGCAGTATTTT	CASSQEADTQYF
TRBV6-1	TRBJ1-1	NA	NA	TGTGCCAGCACTGTAGCACTGGGGGAGACTGAAGCTTTCTTT	CASTVALGETEAFF
TRBV9	TRBJ2-1	TRBD2	NA	TGTGCCAGCAGCGTAGAGTCCCTAGCGGGAGACAATGAGCAGTTCTTC	CASSVESLAGDNEQFF
TRBV27	TRBJ1-2	TRBD1	many	TGTGCCAGCGGAGGACAGGGTTGGGGCTACACCTTC	CASGGQGWGYTF
TRBV29-1	TRBJ2-7	NA	NA	TGCAGCGTTGTGGACAGTACCAGCTACGAGCAGTACTTC	CSVVDSTSYEQYF
TRBV10-3	TRBJ1-2	NA	many	TGTGCCATCAGGGGGGAGTCCAACTATGGCTACACCTTC	CAIRGESNYGYTF
TRBV19	TRBJ1-2	TRBD1	few	TGTGCCAGTAGTCGATCACGGGACAGGAACTATGGCTACACCTTC	CASSRSRDRNYGYTF
TRBV15	TRBJ2-4	NA	few	TGTGCCACCAGCAAACGGGACGCAGAGATGCTAAACATTCAGTACTTC	CATSKRDAEMLNIQYF
TRBV18	TRBJ1-1	NA	NA	TGTGCCAGCTCACCAGAGTCTGAAGCTTTCTTT	CASSPESEAFF
TRBV27	TRBJ2-1	NA	NA	TGTGCCAGCAGTTTATCGATTAGCGGTGAGCAGTTCTTC	CASSLSISGEQFF
TRBV20-1	TRBJ2-1	NA	few	TGCAGTGCTACGTGGGGGAGCGTTGGTGAGCAGTTCTTC	CSATWGSVGEQFF
TRBV6-2/TRBV6-3	TRBJ1-5	TRBD1	many	TGTGCCAGCAGTCCCCAGAAGGGACAGTCTAATCAGCCCCAGCATTTT	CASSPQKGQSNQPQHF
TRBV9	TRBJ2-1	TRBD1	NA	TGTGCCAGCAGCGCCCCCGGGACAGTGTACAATGAGCAGTTCTTC	CASSAPGTVYNEQFF
TRBV24-1	TRBJ2-1	TRBD2	many	TGTGCCACCAGTGACCTAGCGGGAGGGCCCAGGAATGAGCAGTTCTTC	CATSDLAGGPRNEQFF
TRBV19	TRBJ1-5	NA	few	TGTGCCAGTAGTATAGAAGGGCGGGGGAGGCATCAGCCCCAGCATTTT	CASSIEGRGRHQPQHF
TRBV6-2/TRBV6-3	TRBJ1-2	NA	many	TGTGCCAGCAGTTACTCGAGGGGACGGGCTAACTATGGCTACACCTTC	CASSYSRGRANYGYTF
TRBV7-2	TRBJ2-1	TRBD2	many	TGTGCCAGCAGTTCTAGCGGGATTAGACACAATGAGCAGTTCTTC	CASSSSGIRHNEQFF
TRBV27	TRBJ2-7	NA	many	TGTGCCAGCAGTCCAGCCCCAGGCGTCAGCTCCTACGAGCAGTACTTC	CASSPAPGVSSYEQYF